Listed below are T cell receptor beta chains from one sample, sequenced in a study of blood T cells in healthy people across ages. TCRdb re-called the 5' RACE reads with MiXCR, one entry per CDR3 protein. The repertoire consists of more than 750,000 distinct CDR3 sequences, with about 29% occurring once and the leading ten covering 9.5% to 13%. The data also belong to a second study, concerning T cells of mothers and their children.

Sequenced material: blood. These TCRs come from a woman in her 40s in good health. Each CDR3 is given with its conserved first and last residue. Fields, in order: V gene, clone size, J gene, D gene, CDR3 protein, CDR3 DNA. The D gene is left open where the match is weak. Not all rows give a size; the values are once, few, many and, for expanded clones, a class.

TRBV7-2	-	TRBJ1-2	-	CASSLVGVSGYTF	TGTGCCAGCAGCTTAGTAGGGGTCAGCGGCTACACCTTC
TRBV7-2	many	TRBJ2-1	TRBD2	CASSLASGRYNEQFF	TGTGCCAGCAGCTTAGCTAGCGGGAGATACAATGAGCAGTTCTTC
TRBV20-1	few	TRBJ1-2	-	CSAEDRINYGYTF	TGCAGTGCCGAGGACAGAATTAACTATGGCTACACCTTC
TRBV7-2	many	TRBJ2-7	-	CASSLSHTSYEQYF	TGTGCCAGCAGCTTAAGTCACACCTCCTACGAGCAGTACTTC
TRBV15	-	TRBJ2-1	TRBD2	CATSRDSGTSGGNEQFF	TGTGCCACCAGCAGAGATTCCGGGACTAGCGGGGGAAATGAGCAGTTCTTC
TRBV6-5	many	TRBJ2-1	TRBD1	CASTPDRSSYNEQFF	TGTGCCAGCACCCCGGACAGGAGCTCCTACAATGAGCAGTTCTTC
TRBV20-1	-	TRBJ1-1	-	CSALTVGNTEAFF	TGCAGTGCTCTGACTGTGGGGAACACTGAAGCTTTCTTT
TRBV12-3/TRBV12-4	many	TRBJ2-3	-	CASRYTPDTQYF	TGTGCCAGCCGATACACCCCCGATACGCAGTATTTT
TRBV6-6	-	TRBJ1-2	-	CASSYLKRGSDGYTF	TGTGCCAGCAGTTACTTGAAGAGGGGGTCCGATGGCTACACCTTC
TRBV5-1	few	TRBJ2-1	TRBD1	CASSWTGHNEQFF	TGCGCCAGCAGCTGGACAGGGCATAATGAGCAGTTCTTC
TRBV20-1	many	TRBJ2-1	TRBD1	CSARFTTGSVNNEQFF	TGCAGTGCTAGATTTACGACAGGGTCCGTTAACAATGAGCAGTTCTTC
TRBV12-3/TRBV12-4	few	TRBJ1-5	-	CASSLAGKQHF	TGTGCCAGCAGTTTAGCCGGCAAGCAGCATTTT
TRBV4-1	-	TRBJ1-2	-	CASSQTGNYGCTF	TGCGCCAGCAGCCAAACAGGGAACTATGGCTGCACCTTC
TRBV4-1	-	TRBJ2-3	TRBD2	CASSQYPIGTSGGVSADTQYF	TGCGCCAGCAGCCAATACCCCATTGGGACTAGCGGGGGGGTGAGCGCAGATACGCAGTATTTT
TRBV18	-	TRBJ1-4	TRBD1	CASSPPRTGDNEKLFF	TGTGCCAGCTCACCACCGCGGACAGGGGATAATGAAAAACTGTTTTTT
TRBV29-1	many	TRBJ2-7	TRBD2	CSVGWTGGYEQYF	TGCAGCGTTGGGTGGACGGGGGGCTACGAGCAGTACTTC
TRBV12-3/TRBV12-4	many	TRBJ2-7	TRBD1	CASSLGRSGTVSREQYF	TGTGCCAGCAGTCTAGGCCGATCCGGGACAGTTTCACGGGAGCAGTACTTC
TRBV12-3/TRBV12-4	many	TRBJ1-2	TRBD1	CASSLGDREDGYTF	TGTGCCAGCAGTTTAGGCGACAGGGAGGACGGCTACACCTTC
TRBV27	few	TRBJ1-2	-	CASSSRLGDSGYTF	TGTGCCAGCAGTTCCCGCTTGGGGGATTCTGGCTACACCTTC
TRBV29-1	few	TRBJ2-1	-	CSVEDLGLGGRTDEQFF	TGCAGCGTTGAAGATCTTGGACTCGGCGGGCGCACGGATGAGCAGTTCTTC
TRBV20-1	many	TRBJ2-1	-	CSALNPGRVVHNEQFF	TGCAGTGCCCTAAACCCGGGCAGGGTAGTCCACAATGAGCAGTTCTTC
TRBV12-3/TRBV12-4	-	TRBJ1-2	TRBD1	CASSLDRRQGGRNGYTF	TGTGCCAGCAGTTTGGACAGGAGGCAAGGTGGTAGAAATGGCTACACCTTC
TRBV19	few	TRBJ1-2	-	CASSARDLRGGYTF	TGTGCCAGTAGTGCCCGGGACCTCCGGGGTGGCTACACCTTC
TRBV12-3/TRBV12-4	few	TRBJ2-3	TRBD2	CASSLAGSSGGRTDTQYF	TGTGCCAGCAGTTTAGCGGGGTCGAGCGGGGGAAGGACAGATACGCAGTATTTT
TRBV11-1	few	TRBJ1-3	-	CASSLRMYSGNTIYF	TGTGCCAGCAGCTTGCGCATGTACTCTGGAAACACCATATATTTT
TRBV24-1	-	TRBJ2-2	-	CATSQASTGELFF	TGTGCCACCAGTCAGGCAAGCACCGGGGAGCTGTTTTTT
TRBV7-2	-	TRBJ2-7	-	CASSPVAGPFYEQYF	TGTGCCAGCAGCCCGGTGGCAGGTCCTTTCTACGAGCAGTACTTC
TRBV7-6	few	TRBJ2-5	TRBD2	CASSLNSRTSGGAHQETQYF	TGTGCCAGCAGCTTAAATTCGCGGACTAGCGGGGGGGCCCACCAAGAGACCCAGTACTTC
TRBV7-2	many	TRBJ2-3	TRBD2	CASSLSLAGDNTQYF	TGTGCCAGCAGCTTAAGTCTAGCGGGGGACAACACGCAGTATTTT
TRBV5-1	-	TRBJ1-1	-	CASSLDTGLNTEAFF	TGCGCCAGCAGCTTGGATACAGGGCTTAACACTGAAGCTTTCTTT
TRBV12-3/TRBV12-4	-	TRBJ2-7	TRBD1	CASSPRDRGQIEQYF	TGTGCCAGCAGTCCCCGGGACAGGGGGCAGATTGAGCAGTACTTC
TRBV6-5	few	TRBJ2-1	-	CASSYSQGEILNEQFF	TGTGCCAGCAGTTACTCCCAGGGCGAGATACTCAATGAGCAGTTCTTC
TRBV6-5	once	TRBJ1-5	-	CASSYSFVGLLRQPQHF	TGTGCCAGCAGTTACTCTTTTGTGGGTTTACTTCGCCAGCCCCAGCATTTT
TRBV20-1	many	TRBJ2-3	TRBD2	CSARDPPGGGSTDTQYF	TGCAGTGCTAGAGATCCGCCCGGCGGGGGGAGCACAGATACGCAGTATTTT
TRBV28	few	TRBJ2-1	-	CASSFSLDYEQFF	TGTGCCAGCAGTTTCTCCCTCGATTATGAGCAGTTCTTC
TRBV6-2/TRBV6-3	-	TRBJ2-7	TRBD2	CASRSRTSGALRTYEQYF	TGTGCCAGCAGATCCCGGACTAGCGGGGCACTACGAACCTACGAGCAGTACTTC
TRBV27	-	TRBJ1-1	-	CASHRAARMNTEAFF	TGTGCCAGCCATAGGGCAGCTAGAATGAACACTGAAGCTTTCTTT
TRBV24-1	few	TRBJ2-1	-	CATSDSGGQNYNEQFF	TGTGCCACCAGTGATTCCGGTGGGCAGAACTACAATGAGCAGTTCTTC
TRBV4-1	few	TRBJ2-3	TRBD2	CASSHEREFRTRKSDTQYF	TGCGCCAGCAGCCACGAAAGAGAGTTCCGGACTAGGAAGTCGGATACGCAGTATTTT
TRBV18	many	TRBJ2-7	-	CASSQRQGLGAYEQYF	TGTGCCAGCTCCCAACGTCAGGGTTTGGGCGCCTACGAGCAGTACTTC
TRBV12-3/TRBV12-4	few	TRBJ2-4	-	CASSFVTGGIAKNIQYF	TGTGCCAGCAGTTTTGTTACGGGCGGAATAGCCAAAAACATTCAGTACTTC
TRBV5-1	-	TRBJ1-2	-	CASSLARYGYTF	TGCGCCAGCAGCTTGGCCCGATATGGCTACACCTTC